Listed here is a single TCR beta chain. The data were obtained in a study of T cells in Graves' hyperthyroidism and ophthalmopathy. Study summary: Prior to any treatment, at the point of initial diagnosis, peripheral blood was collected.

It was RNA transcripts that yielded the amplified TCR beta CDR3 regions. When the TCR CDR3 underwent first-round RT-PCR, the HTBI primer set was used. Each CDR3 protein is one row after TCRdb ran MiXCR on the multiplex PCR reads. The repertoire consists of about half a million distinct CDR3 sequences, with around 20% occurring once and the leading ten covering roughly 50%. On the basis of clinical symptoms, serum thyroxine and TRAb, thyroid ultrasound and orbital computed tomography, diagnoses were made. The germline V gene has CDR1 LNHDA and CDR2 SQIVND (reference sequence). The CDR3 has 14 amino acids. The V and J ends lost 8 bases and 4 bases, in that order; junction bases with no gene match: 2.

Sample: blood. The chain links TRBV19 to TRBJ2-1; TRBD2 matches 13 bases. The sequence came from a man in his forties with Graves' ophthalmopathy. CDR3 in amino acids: CASGTSGAYNEQFF. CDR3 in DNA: TGTGCCAGTGGGACTAGCGGGGCTTACAATGAGCAGTTCTTC.